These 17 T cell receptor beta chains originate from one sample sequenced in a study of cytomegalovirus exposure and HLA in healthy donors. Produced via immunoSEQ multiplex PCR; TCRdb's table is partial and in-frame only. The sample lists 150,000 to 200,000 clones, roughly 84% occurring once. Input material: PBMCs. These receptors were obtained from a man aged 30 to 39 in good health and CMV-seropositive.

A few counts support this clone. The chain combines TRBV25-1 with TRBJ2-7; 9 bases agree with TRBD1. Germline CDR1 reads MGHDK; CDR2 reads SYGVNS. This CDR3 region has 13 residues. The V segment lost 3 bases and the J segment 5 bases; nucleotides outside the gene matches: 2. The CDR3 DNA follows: TGTGCCAGCAGTGACGGGACAGGGAACGAGCAGTACTTC. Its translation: CASSDGTGNEQYF.

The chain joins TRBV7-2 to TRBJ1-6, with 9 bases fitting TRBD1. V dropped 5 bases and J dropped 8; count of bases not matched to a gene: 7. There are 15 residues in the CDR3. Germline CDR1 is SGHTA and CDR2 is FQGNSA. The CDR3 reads CASSEGQGRYSPLHF. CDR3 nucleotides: TGTGCCAGCAGCGAGGGACAGGGTAGATATTCACCCCTCCACTTT.

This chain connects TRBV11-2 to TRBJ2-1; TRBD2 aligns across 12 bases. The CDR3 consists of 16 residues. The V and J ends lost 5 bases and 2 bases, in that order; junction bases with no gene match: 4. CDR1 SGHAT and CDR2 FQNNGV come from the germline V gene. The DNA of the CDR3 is TGTGCCAGCAGCCCCGGGACTAGCGGGCCCTACAATGAGCAGTTCTTC. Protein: CASSPGTSGPYNEQFF.

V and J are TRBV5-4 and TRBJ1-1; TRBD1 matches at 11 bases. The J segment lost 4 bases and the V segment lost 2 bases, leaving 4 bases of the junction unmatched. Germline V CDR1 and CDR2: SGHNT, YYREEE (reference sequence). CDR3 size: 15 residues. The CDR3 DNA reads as TGTGCCAGCAGCTTAAGGGACAGGGGGGTCACTGAAGCTTTCTTT. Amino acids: CASSLRDRGVTEAFF.

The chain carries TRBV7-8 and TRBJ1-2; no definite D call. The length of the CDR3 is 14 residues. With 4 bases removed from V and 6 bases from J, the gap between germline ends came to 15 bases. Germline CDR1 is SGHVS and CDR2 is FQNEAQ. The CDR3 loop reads CASSYKAGIHGYTF. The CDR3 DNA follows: TGTGCCAGCAGCTATAAGGCGGGAATTCATGGCTACACCTTC.

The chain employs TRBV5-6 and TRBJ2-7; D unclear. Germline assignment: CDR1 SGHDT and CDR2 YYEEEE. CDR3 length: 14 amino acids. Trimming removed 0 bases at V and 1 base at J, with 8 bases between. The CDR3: CASSLGSGSYEQYF. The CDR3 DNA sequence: TGTGCCAGCAGCTTGGGATCAGGATCCTACGAGCAGTACTTC.

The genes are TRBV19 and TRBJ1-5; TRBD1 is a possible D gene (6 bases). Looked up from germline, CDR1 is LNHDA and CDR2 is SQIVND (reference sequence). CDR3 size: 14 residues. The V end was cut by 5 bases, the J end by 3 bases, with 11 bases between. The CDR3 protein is CASSPRQVNQPQHF. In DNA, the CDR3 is TGTGCCAGTAGTCCCCGACAGGTCAATCAGCCCCAGCATTTT.

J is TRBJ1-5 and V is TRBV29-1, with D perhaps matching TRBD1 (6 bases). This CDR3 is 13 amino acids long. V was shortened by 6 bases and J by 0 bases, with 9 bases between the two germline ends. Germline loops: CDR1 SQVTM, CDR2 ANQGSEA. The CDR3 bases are TGCAGCGTCCAGGGGAATAGCAATCAGCCCCAGCATTTT. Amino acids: CSVQGNSNQPQHF.

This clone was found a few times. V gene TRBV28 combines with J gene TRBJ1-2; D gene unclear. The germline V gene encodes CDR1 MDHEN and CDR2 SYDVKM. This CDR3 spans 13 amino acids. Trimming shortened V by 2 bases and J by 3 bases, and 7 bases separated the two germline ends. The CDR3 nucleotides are TGTGCCAGCAGTTTAGACACATACTATGGCTACACCTTC. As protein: CASSLDTYYGYTF.

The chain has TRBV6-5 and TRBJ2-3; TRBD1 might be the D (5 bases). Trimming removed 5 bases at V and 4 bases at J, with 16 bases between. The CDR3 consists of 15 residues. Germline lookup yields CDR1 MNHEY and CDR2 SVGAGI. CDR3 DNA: TGTGCCAGCAGTCTCCGGACATCCACACCAGATACGCAGTATTTT. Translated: CASSLRTSTPDTQYF.

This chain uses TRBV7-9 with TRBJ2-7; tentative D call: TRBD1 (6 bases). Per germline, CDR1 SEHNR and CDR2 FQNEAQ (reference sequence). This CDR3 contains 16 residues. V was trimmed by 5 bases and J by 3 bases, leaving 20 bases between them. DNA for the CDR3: TGTGCCAGCAGCCTACTCAGGGGACCTGTTGACTACGAGCAGTACTTC. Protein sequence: CASSLLRGPVDYEQYF.

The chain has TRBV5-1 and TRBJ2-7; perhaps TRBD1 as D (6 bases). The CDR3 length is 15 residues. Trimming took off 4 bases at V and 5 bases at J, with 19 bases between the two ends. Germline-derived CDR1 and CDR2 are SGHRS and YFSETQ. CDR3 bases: TGCGCCAGCAGCGCTACAGGGTATGGGGGACACGAGCAGTACTTC. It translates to CASSATGYGGHEQYF.

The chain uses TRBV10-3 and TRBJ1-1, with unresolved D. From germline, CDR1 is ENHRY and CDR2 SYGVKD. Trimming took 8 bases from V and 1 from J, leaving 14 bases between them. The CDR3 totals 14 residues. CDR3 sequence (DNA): TGTGCCATCCCCCCTATGTCGCCGAACACTGAAGCTTTCTTT. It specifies CAIPPMSPNTEAFF.

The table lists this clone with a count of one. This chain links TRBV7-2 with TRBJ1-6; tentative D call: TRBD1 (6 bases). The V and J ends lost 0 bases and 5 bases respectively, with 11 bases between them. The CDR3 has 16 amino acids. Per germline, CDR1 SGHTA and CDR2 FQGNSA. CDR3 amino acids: CASSLASGDNNSPLHF. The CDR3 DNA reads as TGTGCCAGCAGCTTAGCCTCTGGGGACAATAATTCACCCCTCCACTTT.

In DNA form, the CDR3 reads TGCGCCAGCAGCCTCCGGACAGGGGGGAACTATGGCTACACCTTC. Translating it yields CASSLRTGGNYGYTF. The rearrangement links TRBV4-3 to TRBJ1-2; 10 bases align to TRBD1. The CDR3 is made up of 15 amino acids. V dropped 4 bases and J dropped 2; count of bases not matched to a gene: 4. Germline loops: CDR1 LGHNA, CDR2 YSLEER.

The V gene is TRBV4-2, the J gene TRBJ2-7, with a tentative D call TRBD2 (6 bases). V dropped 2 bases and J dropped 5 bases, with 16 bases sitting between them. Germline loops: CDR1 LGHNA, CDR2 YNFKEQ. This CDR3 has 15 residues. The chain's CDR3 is CASSQRETEFDEQYF. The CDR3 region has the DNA TGTGCCAGCAGCCAACGGGAGACAGAGTTTGACGAGCAGTACTTC.

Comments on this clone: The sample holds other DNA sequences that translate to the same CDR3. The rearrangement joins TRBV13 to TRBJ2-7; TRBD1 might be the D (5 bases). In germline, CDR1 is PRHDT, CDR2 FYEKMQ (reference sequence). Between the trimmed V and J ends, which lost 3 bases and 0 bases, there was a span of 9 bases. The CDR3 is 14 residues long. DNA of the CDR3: TGTGCCAGCAGCTTGGGGCCTTCCTCCTACGAGCAGTACTTC. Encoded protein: CASSLGPSSYEQYF.